This record looks at one TCR beta chain sequence and its context. Its matching antigen is unknown. This sample was taken from a study of long-term antiretroviral therapy in people with HIV. This CDR3 region has 12 residues. Samples were assayed with immunoSEQ v3.0 at survey level. Per-sample targets for sequencing were about 40,000-50,000 T-cell genomes. Generated by immunoSEQ multiplex PCR, the TCRdb table keeps only in-frame clones and is missing some. The data hold tens of thousands of clones, with approximately 84% observed a single time. Study outcomes and limitations: Clones that had undergone expansion before ART dominated the repertoire at all time points.

The material was unsorted PBMCs, obtained around 2.7 years before starting antiretroviral therapy. The origin of this receptor is a woman in her 30s with HIV. The chain joins TRBV12-1 to TRBJ1-2; TRBD1 is the table's D call, not checked against the DNA. TRBV12-1 is a pseudogene locus. DNA for the CDR3: TGTGCCAGCAGCAAAACAGGGTATGGCTACACCTTC. Protein sequence: CASSKTGYGYTF.